This T cell receptor beta chain derives from a study of cytomegalovirus exposure and HLA in healthy donors. Overall study context: From HLA-typed donors, an early data release held around 85 million unique TCRs. Overall study findings and caveats: Later on, a genetic analysis was performed. It linked a missense variant in DCLRE1C with V- and J-gene trimming of TCR beta.

Primers for the PCR totalled 60 Vbeta and 13 Jbeta. Profiled with immunoSEQ multiplex PCR; TCRdb holds only in-frame clones, not every one. Among about 160,000 clones listed, roughly 80% were seen once. Unmatched junction bases numbered 6, after V lost 3 bases and J lost 4 bases. CDR1 is LGHNA and CDR2 is YSLEER in the germline V gene. This CDR3 contains 15 residues. Each of the donors was a healthy bone marrow donor. To note about this clone: What it binds is unknown.

The sequenced material came from PBMCs. V is TRBV4-3 and J is TRBJ1-3; 7 nucleotides agree with TRBD1. This TCR was recovered from a woman in her thirties in good health and CMV-seropositive. CDR3 bases: TGCGCCAGCAGCCACCTAACAGGGGTCGGAAACACCATATATTTT. This translates into CASSHLTGVGNTIYF.